Listed below are T cell receptor beta chains from one sample, sequenced in a study of blood T cell repertoires in COVID-19. The assay was immunoSEQ multiplex PCR, and TCRdb's table has in-frame clones only and misses some. There are about 84,000 clones in the sample; 83% occur only once, and roughly two fifths lies in the top ten. Sequencing was performed on peripheral blood. These receptors were obtained from an elderly man with active or convalescent COVID-19. The CDR3 runs from the conserved cysteine through the conserved F or W. The order of the fields is CDR3 length, V gene, J gene, D gene, clone size, CDR3 protein, CDR3 DNA. D genes are given only for firm matches. Clone size appears in some rows only: once, few, many, or a class for an expanded clone.

length: 15
V: TRBV5-1
J: TRBJ1-1
D: -
size: -
CDR3: CASSYGGPLDTEAFF
DNA: TGCGCCAGCAGCTATGGTGGGCCGTTGGACACTGAAGCTTTCTTT

length: 16
V: TRBV19
J: TRBJ1-6
D: TRBD1
size: -
CDR3: CASSIGQGNSNSPLHF
DNA: TGTGCCAGTAGTATAGGACAGGGGAACAGTAATTCACCCCTCCACTTT

length: 15
V: TRBV28
J: TRBJ1-1
D: TRBD1
size: -
CDR3: CASRDRGSKVAEAFF
DNA: TGTGCCAGCAGGGACAGGGGGAGTAAGGTCGCTGAAGCTTTCTTT

length: 13
V: TRBV6-2/TRBV6-3
J: TRBJ2-7
D: -
size: -
CDR3: CASSYRQEYEQYF
DNA: TGTGCCAGCAGTTACAGACAGGAGTACGAGCAGTACTTC

length: 17
V: TRBV5-1
J: TRBJ2-3
D: TRBD2
size: -
CDR3: CASSQGTSGVSTDTQYF
DNA: TGCGCCAGCAGCCAGGGGACTAGCGGGGTTAGCACAGATACGCAGTATTTT

length: 15
V: TRBV14
J: TRBJ2-7
D: TRBD1
size: -
CDR3: CASSRSGTGFYEQYF
DNA: TGTGCCAGCAGCCGCTCCGGGACAGGGTTTTACGAGCAGTACTTC

length: 18
V: TRBV4-1
J: TRBJ2-6
D: TRBD1
size: -
CDR3: CASSHPGQVLTGANVLTF
DNA: TGCGCCAGCAGCCACCCGGGACAGGTACTTACTGGGGCCAACGTCCTGACTTTC

length: 15
V: TRBV7-3
J: TRBJ1-2
D: TRBD1
size: -
CDR3: CASSLPGQGGGGYTF
DNA: TGTGCCAGCAGCCTTCCGGGACAGGGGGGCGGTGGCTACACCTTC

length: 15
V: TRBV27
J: TRBJ2-3
D: -
size: few
CDR3: CASSFMGRGTDTQYF
DNA: TGTGCCAGCAGTTTCATGGGTCGGGGCACAGATACGCAGTATTTT

length: 17
V: TRBV6-2/TRBV6-3
J: TRBJ1-1
D: TRBD1
size: -
CDR3: CASSYLGDRGMGTEAFF
DNA: TGTGCCAGCAGTTACTTAGGAGACAGGGGTATGGGCACTGAAGCTTTCTTT

length: 16
V: TRBV3-1/TRBV3-2
J: TRBJ1-2
D: -
size: -
CDR3: CASSQDTIGFGNGYTF
DNA: TGTGCCAGCAGCCAAGATACGATTGGGTTCGGGAATGGCTACACCTTC

length: 12
V: TRBV7-8
J: TRBJ1-1
D: -
size: -
CDR3: CASSLYNTEAFF
DNA: TGTGCCAGCAGCTTATATAACACTGAAGCTTTCTTT

length: 14
V: TRBV18
J: TRBJ1-2
D: TRBD1
size: -
CDR3: CASSPSDRGEGYTF
DNA: TGTGCCAGCTCACCATCGGACAGGGGAGAAGGCTACACCTTC

length: 14
V: TRBV13
J: TRBJ2-7
D: -
size: -
CDR3: CASSSQPSSYEQYF
DNA: TGTGCCAGCAGCTCCCAACCGAGCTCCTACGAGCAGTACTTC

length: 13
V: TRBV6-5
J: TRBJ1-4
D: -
size: -
CDR3: CASKVEGLEKLFF
DNA: TGTGCCAGCAAGGTGGAGGGTCTTGAAAAACTGTTTTTT

length: 15
V: TRBV5-1
J: TRBJ1-1
D: -
size: -
CDR3: CASSYPGQANTEAFF
DNA: TGCGCCAGCAGCTACCCGGGACAAGCGAACACTGAAGCTTTCTTT

length: 12
V: TRBV11-3
J: TRBJ2-1
D: -
size: -
CDR3: CASSSNFNEQFF
DNA: TGTGCCAGCAGCTCCAACTTCAATGAGCAGTTCTTC

length: 18
V: TRBV2
J: TRBJ1-3
D: TRBD1
size: -
CDR3: CASSEYRGQIRSGNTIYF
DNA: TGTGCCAGCAGTGAATACAGGGGGCAGATACGCTCTGGAAACACCATATATTTT

length: 15
V: TRBV7-2
J: TRBJ1-2
D: TRBD1
size: -
CDR3: CASSLSGGQGSAFTF
DNA: TGTGCCAGCAGCTTAAGTGGGGGACAGGGAAGTGCGTTCACCTTC

length: 13
V: TRBV3-1/TRBV3-2
J: TRBJ1-1
D: -
size: -
CDR3: CASSQGYFTEAFF
DNA: TGTGCCAGCAGCCAAGGGTACTTCACTGAAGCTTTCTTT

length: 15
V: TRBV27
J: TRBJ2-2
D: TRBD2
size: once
CDR3: CASNGLAGNTGELFF
DNA: TGTGCCAGCAACGGACTAGCGGGGAACACCGGGGAGCTGTTTTTT

length: 14
V: TRBV24-1
J: TRBJ2-7
D: -
size: -
CDR3: CATSDLVSPYEQYF
DNA: TGTGCCACCAGTGATTTGGTCAGTCCCTACGAGCAGTACTTC

length: 14
V: TRBV29-1
J: TRBJ2-1
D: -
size: -
CDR3: CSVEGGEVSYEQFF
DNA: TGCAGCGTTGAAGGAGGCGAGGTGTCTTATGAGCAGTTCTTC

length: 15
V: TRBV28
J: TRBJ2-7
D: TRBD2
size: -
CDR3: CASRASGRGRNEQYF
DNA: TGTGCCAGCAGAGCTAGCGGGAGGGGTCGGAACGAGCAGTACTTC

length: 13
V: TRBV9
J: TRBJ2-2
D: -
size: -
CDR3: CASSARDTGELFF
DNA: TGTGCCAGCAGCGCCAGGGACACCGGGGAGCTGTTTTTT

length: 13
V: TRBV7-3
J: TRBJ1-5
D: -
size: -
CDR3: CASSLRLGEPQHF
DNA: TGTGCCAGCAGCTTAAGGCTCGGGGAGCCCCAGCATTTT

length: 12
V: TRBV5-4
J: TRBJ2-3
D: -
size: -
CDR3: CASSFQGDTQYF
DNA: TGTGCCAGCAGCTTCCAGGGGGATACGCAGTATTTT

length: 13
V: TRBV9
J: TRBJ2-7
D: -
size: -
CDR3: CVSSVTFENEQYF
DNA: TGTGTCAGCAGCGTTACTTTCGAAAACGAGCAGTACTTC

length: 14
V: TRBV10-2
J: TRBJ1-2
D: TRBD1
size: -
CDR3: CASSETGAIGGYTF
DNA: TGCGCCAGCAGTGAGACAGGGGCGATTGGTGGCTACACCTTC

length: 16
V: TRBV9
J: TRBJ2-5
D: -
size: few
CDR3: CASSAMGVQGRETQYF
DNA: TGTGCCAGCAGCGCTATGGGCGTACAGGGTCGAGAGACCCAGTACTTC

length: 13
V: TRBV6-5
J: TRBJ2-3
D: -
size: -
CDR3: CASLGGGGDTQYF
DNA: TGTGCCAGCCTGGGGGGGGGCGGAGATACGCAGTATTTT

length: 16
V: TRBV27
J: TRBJ1-5
D: TRBD1
size: -
CDR3: CASGGRGTGSNQPQHF
DNA: TGTGCCAGCGGCGGTCGGGGGACAGGGAGCAATCAGCCCCAGCATTTT

length: 15
V: TRBV7-2
J: TRBJ1-2
D: -
size: -
CDR3: CASSVRSGSVYGYTF
DNA: TGTGCCAGCAGCGTTAGGAGCGGGTCAGTCTATGGCTACACCTTC

length: 14
V: TRBV28
J: TRBJ2-1
D: -
size: -
CDR3: CASSSSDYYNEQFF
DNA: TGTGCCAGCAGTTCTTCAGACTATTACAATGAGCAGTTCTTC

length: 16
V: TRBV5-4
J: TRBJ1-1
D: TRBD1
size: -
CDR3: CASSFPGRGLNTEAFF
DNA: TGTGCCAGCAGCTTCCCCGGTAGGGGGCTGAACACTGAAGCTTTCTTT

length: 14
V: TRBV5-6
J: TRBJ1-2
D: TRBD1
size: once
CDR3: CASSLSGQWSGYTF
DNA: TGTGCCAGCAGCTTGTCGGGACAGTGGAGTGGCTACACCTTC

length: 14
V: TRBV19
J: TRBJ2-7
D: -
size: -
CDR3: CASSISSDSYEQYF
DNA: TGTGCCAGTAGTATCTCTAGCGACTCCTACGAGCAGTACTTC